This T cell receptor (beta chain) was identified in a study of blood T cell repertoires in COVID-19. Study as a whole: Collection of acute and convalescent COVID-19 samples took place in the United States, Italy and Spain. T cells, B-cell-depleted T cells, or PBMCs provided the cDNA or gDNA that served as material.

The V gene's germline CDR1 is SGDLS and CDR2 YYNGEE. This CDR3 has 15 amino acids. Trimming stripped 4 bases from V and 0 bases from J, with 10 bases between. Profiling relied on immunoSEQ multiplex PCR, and the TCRdb table lists in-frame clones only, not all of them. This table has about 200,000 clones, 90% appearing once. This TCR came from a man aged 50 to 60 with acute or convalescent COVID-19. The chain uses TRBV9 and TRBJ2-2; maybe TRBD2 (5 bases). The sample comprised peripheral blood. CDR3 residues: CASSPLRANTGELFF. CDR3 DNA: TGTGCCAGCAGCCCGTTGAGGGCGAACACCGGGGAGCTGTTTTTT.